This T cell receptor (beta chain) was recorded in a study of CD8 T cells in Susac syndrome. TEMRA cells were FACS-enriched, unlike CD8+ and CD4+ T cells, which were negatively isolated. The RNA, 0.5 to 1 ug, was put through reverse transcription using random hexamers. The amplification used immunoSEQ multiplex PCR on TCR beta CDR3; it spanned 54 Vbeta and 13 Jbeta. One entry per CDR3 protein results from TCRdb running MiXCR on the immunoSEQ multiplex PCR reads. The repertoire holds 100,000 to 150,000 distinct CDR3 sequences, with about 96% as singletons. Germline loops: CDR1 ENHRY, CDR2 SYGVKD. V was pared by 6 bases and J by 6 bases, with 8 bases of the junction left unmatched. The CDR3 extends over 13 amino acids.

This chain joins TRBV10-3 and TRBJ2-7, with TRBD1 identical over 7 bases. Specimen: CD4+ T cells from PBMCs. The sequence came from a human donor in good health. CDR3 sequence reads: CAISPSTGVEQYF. In DNA form, the CDR3 reads TGTGCCATCAGCCCTAGTACAGGGGTCGAGCAGTACTTC.